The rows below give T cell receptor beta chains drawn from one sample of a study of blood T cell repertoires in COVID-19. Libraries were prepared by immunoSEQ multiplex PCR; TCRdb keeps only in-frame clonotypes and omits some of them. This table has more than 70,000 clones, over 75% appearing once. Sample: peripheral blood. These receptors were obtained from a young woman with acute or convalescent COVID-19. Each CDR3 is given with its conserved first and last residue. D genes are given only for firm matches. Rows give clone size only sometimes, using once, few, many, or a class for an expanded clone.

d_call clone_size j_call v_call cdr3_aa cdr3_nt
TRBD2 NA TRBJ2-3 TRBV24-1 CATSDTSGGSTDTQYF TGTGCCACCAGTGATACTAGCGGGGGAAGCACAGATACGCAGTATTTT
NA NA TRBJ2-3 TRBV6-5 CASSYSAGRTDTQYF TGTGCCAGCAGTTACTCGGCGGGTCGCACAGATACGCAGTATTTT
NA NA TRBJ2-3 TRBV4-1 CASSQAEGRGDTQYF TGCGCCAGCAGCCAAGCGGAGGGAAGGGGAGATACGCAGTATTTT
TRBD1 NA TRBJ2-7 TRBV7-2 CASSPQGQAYEQYF TGTGCCAGCAGCCCACAGGGGCAGGCCTACGAGCAGTACTTC
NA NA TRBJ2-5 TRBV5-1 CASSLGQWAETQYF TGCGCCAGCAGCTTGGGACAGTGGGCGGAGACCCAGTACTTC
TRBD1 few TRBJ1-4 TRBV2 CASRGTGGREKLFF TGTGCCAGCAGGGGGACAGGGGGTCGGGAAAAACTGTTTTTT
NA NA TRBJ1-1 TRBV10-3 CAISPGGSEAFFGQGTRLFF NA
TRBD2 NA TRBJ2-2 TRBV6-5 CASSYLRTSGTGELFF TGTGCCAGCAGTTACCTGCGGACTAGCGGCACCGGGGAGCTGTTTTTT
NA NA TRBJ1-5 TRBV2 CASSAGGGRQPQHF TGTGCCAGCAGTGCCGGGGGGGGTAGGCAGCCCCAGCATTTT
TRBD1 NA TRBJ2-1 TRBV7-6 CASSSRDRVNEQFF TGTGCCAGCAGCTCACGGGACAGGGTGAATGAGCAGTTCTTC
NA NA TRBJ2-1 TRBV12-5 CASGYLEYNEQFF TGTGCTAGTGGTTACCTGGAGTACAATGAGCAGTTCTTC
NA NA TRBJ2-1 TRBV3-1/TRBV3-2 CASSPRRVDSPSNEQFF TGTGCCAGCAGCCCTCGTCGGGTGGACAGCCCCTCCAATGAGCAGTTCTTC
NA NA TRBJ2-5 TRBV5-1 CASSLQPPRYQETQYF TGCGCCAGCAGCTTGCAGCCCCCGCGGTACCAAGAGACCCAGTACTTC
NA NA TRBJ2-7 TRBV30 CAWMLGYEQYF TGTGCCTGGATGCTCGGCTACGAGCAGTACTTC
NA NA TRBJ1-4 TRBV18 CASSPFDSVGANEKLFF TGTGCCAGCTCACCATTTGACAGTGTGGGCGCTAATGAAAAACTGTTTTTT
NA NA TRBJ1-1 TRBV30 CAWSVGQGNTEAFF TGTGCCTGGAGTGTAGGGCAGGGAAACACTGAAGCTTTCTTT
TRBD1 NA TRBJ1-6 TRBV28 CASSRAGTGSPSLHF TGTGCCAGCAGCCGTGCAGGGACAGGTTCTCCCTCCCTCCACTTT
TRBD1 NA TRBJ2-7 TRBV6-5 CASRETGGSPEQYF TGTGCCAGCAGAGAGACAGGGGGTTCCCCCGAGCAGTACTTC
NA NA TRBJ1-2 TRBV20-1 CSASILREGGYTF TGCAGTGCTAGTATCTTGCGGGAAGGTGGCTACACCTTC
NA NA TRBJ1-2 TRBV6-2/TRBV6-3 CASSYGNGLYGYTF TGTGCCAGCAGTTACGGCAATGGACTCTATGGCTACACCTTC
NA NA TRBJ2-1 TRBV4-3 CASSQEGASSGLYNEQFF TGCGCCAGCAGCCAAGAGGGGGCCTCTAGCGGTCTATACAATGAGCAGTTCTTC
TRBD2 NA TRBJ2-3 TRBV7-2 CASSLAREREQYF TGTGCCAGCAGCTTAGCGCGGGAGCGGGAGCAGTATTTT
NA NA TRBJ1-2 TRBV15 CATQSKNYGYTF TGTGCCACCCAAAGCAAGAACTATGGCTACACCTTC
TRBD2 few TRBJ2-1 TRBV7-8 CASSLWTGGGYNEQFF TGTGCCAGCAGCTTATGGACGGGAGGGGGCTACAATGAGCAGTTCTTC
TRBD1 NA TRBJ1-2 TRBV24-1 CATSDGDSYGYTF TGTGCCACCAGTGACGGGGACAGCTATGGCTACACCTTC
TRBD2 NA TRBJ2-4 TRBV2 CASSGTSGRVAKNIQYF TGTGCCAGCAGCGGGACTAGCGGGAGGGTAGCCAAAAACATTCAGTACTTC
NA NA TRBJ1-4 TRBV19 CASSTRLVATNEKLFF TGTGCCAGTAGTACCCGACTTGTTGCTACTAATGAAAAACTGTTTTTT
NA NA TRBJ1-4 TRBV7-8 CASSTDRIATNEKLFF TGTGCCAGCAGCACCGACAGGATCGCAACTAATGAAAAACTGTTTTTT
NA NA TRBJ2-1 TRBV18 CASSSTKLGHNEQFF TGTGCCAGCTCATCGACTAAACTAGGGCACAATGAGCAGTTCTTC
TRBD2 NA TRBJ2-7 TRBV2 CASSHASGGTYEQYF TGTGCCAGCAGCCACGCTAGCGGGGGGACCTACGAGCAGTACTTC
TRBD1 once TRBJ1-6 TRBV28 CASSPPGQGGNSPLHF TGTGCCAGCAGTCCCCCAGGGCAGGGGGGCAATTCACCCCTCCACTTT
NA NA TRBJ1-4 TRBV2 CASSEIGQPNEKLFF TGTGCCAGCAGTGAAATCGGACAGCCTAATGAAAAACTGTTTTTT
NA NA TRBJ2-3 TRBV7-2 CASSLSGSPSTDTQYF TGTGCCAGCAGCTTAAGCGGCAGCCCTAGCACAGATACGCAGTATTTT
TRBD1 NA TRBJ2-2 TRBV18 CASHPGTGNTGELFF TGTGCCAGCCATCCCGGGACAGGGAACACCGGGGAGCTGTTTTTT
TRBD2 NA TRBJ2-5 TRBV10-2 CASSFLAGGSRGAETQYF TGCGCCAGCAGTTTCCTAGCGGGAGGTTCCCGAGGTGCGGAGACCCAGTACTTC
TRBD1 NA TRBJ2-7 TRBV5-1 CASSLEWTGGDEQYF TGCGCCAGCAGCTTGGAATGGACAGGGGGGGACGAGCAGTACTTC
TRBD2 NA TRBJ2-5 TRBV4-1 CASSQVGRAPTQETQYF TGCGCCAGCAGCCAAGTTGGGAGGGCGCCCACCCAAGAGACCCAGTACTTC
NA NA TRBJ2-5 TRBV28 CASSFRLETQYF TGTGCCAGCAGTTTCCGTCTAGAGACCCAGTACTTC
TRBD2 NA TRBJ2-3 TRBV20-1 CSASGRGGFADTQYF TGCAGTGCTAGTGGCCGGGGGGGTTTCGCAGATACGCAGTATTTT
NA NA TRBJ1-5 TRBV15 CATSRDRGDQPQHF TGTGCCACCAGCAGAGACCGGGGGGACCAGCCCCAGCATTTT
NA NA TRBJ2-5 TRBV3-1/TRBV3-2 CASSQAGAQYF TGTGCCAGCAGCCAAGCGGGGGCCCAGTACTTC
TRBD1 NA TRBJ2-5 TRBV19 CASSIRGQETQYF TGTGCCAGTAGTATCAGGGGGCAAGAGACCCAGTACTTC
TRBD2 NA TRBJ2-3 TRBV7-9 CASSLTSGSANTQYF TGTGCCAGCAGCCTAACTAGCGGGAGTGCTAATACGCAGTATTTT
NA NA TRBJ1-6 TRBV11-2 CASSLVQSYNSPLHF TGTGCCAGCAGCTTAGTGCAGTCCTATAATTCACCCCTCCACTTT
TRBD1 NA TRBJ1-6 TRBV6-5 CASGLSGGINSPLHF TGTGCCAGCGGTTTGTCAGGGGGGATCAATTCACCCCTCCACTTT
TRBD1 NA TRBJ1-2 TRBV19 CASSGGGDYGYTF TGTGCCAGTTCAGGGGGAGGAGACTATGGCTACACCTTC
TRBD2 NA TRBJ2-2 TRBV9 CASSETSGGSGTGELFF TGTGCCAGCAGCGAGACTAGCGGGGGGAGTGGTACCGGGGAGCTGTTTTTT
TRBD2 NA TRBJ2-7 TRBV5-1 CASSSGTSLTYEQYF TGCGCCAGCAGCTCCGGGACTAGCTTAACCTACGAGCAGTACTTC
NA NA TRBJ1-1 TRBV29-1 CSVADTNTEAFF TGCAGCGTCGCTGATACTAACACTGAAGCTTTCTTT
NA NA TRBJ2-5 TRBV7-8 CASSLARELGKTQYF TGTGCCAGCAGCTTAGCTCGGGAGTTAGGGAAGACCCAGTACTTC
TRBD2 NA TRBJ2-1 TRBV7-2 CASSGLAGNNEQFF TGTGCCAGCAGTGGACTAGCGGGCAACAATGAGCAGTTCTTC
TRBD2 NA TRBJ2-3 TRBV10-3 CATGTSGVADTQYF TGTGCCACCGGGACTAGCGGGGTGGCAGATACGCAGTATTTT
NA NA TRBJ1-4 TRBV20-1 CSARDREKLFF TGCAGTGCTAGAGATCGGGAAAAACTGTTTTTT
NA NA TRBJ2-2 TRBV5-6 CASSLGWGLTGELFF TGTGCCAGCAGCTTGGGGTGGGGGCTGACCGGGGAGCTGTTTTTT
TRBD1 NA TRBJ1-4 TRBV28 CASSPTGATNEKLFF TGTGCCAGCAGCCCCACAGGGGCAACTAATGAAAAACTGTTTTTT
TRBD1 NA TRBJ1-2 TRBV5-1 CASSLFTGDGYTF TGCGCCAGCAGCTTATTTACAGGGGATGGCTACACCTTC
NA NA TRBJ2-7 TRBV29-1 CSISGGTEAYEQYF TGCAGCATCTCTGGCGGGACAGAGGCCTACGAGCAGTACTTC